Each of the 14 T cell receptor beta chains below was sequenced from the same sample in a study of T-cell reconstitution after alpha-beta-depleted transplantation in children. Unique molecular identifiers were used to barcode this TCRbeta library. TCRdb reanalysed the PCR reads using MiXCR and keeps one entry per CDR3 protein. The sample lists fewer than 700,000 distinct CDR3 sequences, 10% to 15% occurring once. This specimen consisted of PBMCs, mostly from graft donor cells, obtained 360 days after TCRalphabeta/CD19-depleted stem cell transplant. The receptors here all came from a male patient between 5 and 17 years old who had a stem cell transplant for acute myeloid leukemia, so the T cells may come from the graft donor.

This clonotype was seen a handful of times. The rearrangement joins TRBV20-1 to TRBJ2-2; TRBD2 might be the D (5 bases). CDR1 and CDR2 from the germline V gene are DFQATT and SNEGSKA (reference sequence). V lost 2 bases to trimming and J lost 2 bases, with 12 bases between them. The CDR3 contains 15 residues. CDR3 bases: TGCAGTGCTAGAAGCGGCCCCTTAAACACCGGGGAGCTGTTTTTT. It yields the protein CSARSGPLNTGELFF.

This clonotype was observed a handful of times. The chain's CDR3 is CASSTGSGTGRDEQYF. In DNA, the CDR3 is TGCGCCAGCAGCACCGGTTCCGGGACAGGGCGGGACGAGCAGTACTTC. V gene TRBV5-1 combines with J gene TRBJ2-7; 9 positions match TRBD1. This CDR3 region has 16 residues. Germline CDR1 SGHRS, CDR2 YFSETQ. V lost 4 bases to trimming and J lost 5 bases; unmatched junction nucleotides: 13.

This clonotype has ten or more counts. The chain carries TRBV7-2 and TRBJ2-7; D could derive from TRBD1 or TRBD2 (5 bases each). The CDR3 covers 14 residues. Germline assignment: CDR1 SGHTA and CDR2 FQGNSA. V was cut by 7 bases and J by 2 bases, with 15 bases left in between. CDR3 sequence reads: CASTPNQGPYEQYF. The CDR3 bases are TGTGCCAGCACCCCAAACCAGGGACCCTACGAGCAGTACTTC.

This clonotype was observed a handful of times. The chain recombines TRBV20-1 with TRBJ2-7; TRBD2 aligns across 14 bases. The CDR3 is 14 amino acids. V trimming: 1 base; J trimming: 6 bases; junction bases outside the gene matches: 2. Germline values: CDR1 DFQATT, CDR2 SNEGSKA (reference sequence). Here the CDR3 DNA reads TGCAGTGCTAGAGGGACTAGCGGGAGGATCGAGCAGTACTTC. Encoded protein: CSARGTSGRIEQYF.

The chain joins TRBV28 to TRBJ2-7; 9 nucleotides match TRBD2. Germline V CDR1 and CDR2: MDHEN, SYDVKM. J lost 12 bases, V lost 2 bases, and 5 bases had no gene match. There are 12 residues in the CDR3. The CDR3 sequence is CASSLHSGRWYF. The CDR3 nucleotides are TGTGCCAGCAGTTTACATAGCGGGAGATGGTACTTC. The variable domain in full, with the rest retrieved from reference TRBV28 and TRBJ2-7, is DVKVTQSSRYLVKRTGEKVFLECVQDMDHENMFWYRQDPGLGLRLIYFSYDVKMKEKGDIPEGYSVSREKKERFSLILESASTNQTSMYLCASSLHSGRWYFGPGTRLTVT.

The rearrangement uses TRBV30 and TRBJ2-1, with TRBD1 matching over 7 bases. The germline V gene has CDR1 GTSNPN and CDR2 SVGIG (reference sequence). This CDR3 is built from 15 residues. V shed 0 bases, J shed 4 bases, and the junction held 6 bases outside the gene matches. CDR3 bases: TGTGCCTGGAGTGTACGGGACAGAAGGTACAATGAGCAGTTCTTC. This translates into CAWSVRDRRYNEQFF. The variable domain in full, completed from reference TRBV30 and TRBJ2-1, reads SQTIHQWPATLVQPVGSPLSLECTVEGTSNPNLYWYRQAAGRGLQLLFYSVGIGQISSEVPQNLSASRPQDRQFILSSKKLLLSDSGFYLCAWSVRDRRYNEQFFGPGTRLTVL.

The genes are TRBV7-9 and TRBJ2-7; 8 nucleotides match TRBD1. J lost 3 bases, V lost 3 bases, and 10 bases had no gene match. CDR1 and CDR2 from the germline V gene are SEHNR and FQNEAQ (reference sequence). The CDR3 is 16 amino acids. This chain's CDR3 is CASSFPPGQASYEQYF. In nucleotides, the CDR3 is TGTGCCAGCAGCTTCCCTCCGGGACAGGCTAGCTACGAGCAGTACTTC.

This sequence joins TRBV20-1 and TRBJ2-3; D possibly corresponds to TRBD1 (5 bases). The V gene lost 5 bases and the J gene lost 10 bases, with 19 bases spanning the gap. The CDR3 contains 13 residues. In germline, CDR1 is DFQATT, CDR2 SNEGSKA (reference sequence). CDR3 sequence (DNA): TGCAGTGCTGGCCCCGCAGGGTGGAATCCGCAGTATTTT. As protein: CSAGPAGWNPQYF.

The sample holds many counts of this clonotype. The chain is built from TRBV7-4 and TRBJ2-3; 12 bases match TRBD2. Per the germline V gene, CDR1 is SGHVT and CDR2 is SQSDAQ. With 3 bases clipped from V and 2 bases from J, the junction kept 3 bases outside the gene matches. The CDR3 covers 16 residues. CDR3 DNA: TGTGCCAGCAGCTTCGGACTAGCGGGACCCACAGATACGCAGTATTTT. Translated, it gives CASSFGLAGPTDTQYF. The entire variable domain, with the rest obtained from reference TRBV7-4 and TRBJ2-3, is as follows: GAGVSQSPRYKVAKRGRDVALRCDSISGHVTLYWYRQTLGQGSEVLTYSQSDAQRDKSGRPSGRFSAERPERSVSTLKIQRTEQGDSAVYLCASSFGLAGPTDTQYFGPGTRLTVL.

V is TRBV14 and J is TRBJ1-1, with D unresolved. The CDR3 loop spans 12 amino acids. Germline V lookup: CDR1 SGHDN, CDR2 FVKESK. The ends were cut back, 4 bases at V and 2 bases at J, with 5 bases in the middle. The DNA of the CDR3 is TGTGCCAGCAGCCGAATAAACACTGAAGCTTTCTTT. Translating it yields CASSRINTEAFF.

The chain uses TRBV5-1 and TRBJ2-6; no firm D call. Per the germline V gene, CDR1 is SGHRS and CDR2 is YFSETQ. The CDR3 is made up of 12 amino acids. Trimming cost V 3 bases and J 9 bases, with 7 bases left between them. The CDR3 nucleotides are TGCGCCAGCAGCTCCCCCAGCAACGTCCTGACTTTC. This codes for CASSSPSNVLTF.

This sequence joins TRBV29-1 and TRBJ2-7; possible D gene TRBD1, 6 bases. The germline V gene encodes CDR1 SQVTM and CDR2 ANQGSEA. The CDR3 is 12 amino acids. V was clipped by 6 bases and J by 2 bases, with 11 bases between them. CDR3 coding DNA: TGCAGCGTCAGGGGCCATACCTACGAGCAGTACTTC. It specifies CSVRGHTYEQYF.

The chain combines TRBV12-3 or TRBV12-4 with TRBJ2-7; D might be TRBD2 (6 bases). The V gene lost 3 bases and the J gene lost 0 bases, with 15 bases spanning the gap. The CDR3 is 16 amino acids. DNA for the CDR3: TGTGCCAGCAGTTTCGGGCGGGTGCGGGGCTCCTACGAGCAGTACTTC. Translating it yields CASSFGRVRGSYEQYF.

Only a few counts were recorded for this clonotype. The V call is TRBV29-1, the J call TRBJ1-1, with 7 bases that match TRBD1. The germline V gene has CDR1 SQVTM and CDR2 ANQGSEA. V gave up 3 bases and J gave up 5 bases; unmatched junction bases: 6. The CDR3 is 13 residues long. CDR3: CSVDRPGGTEAFF. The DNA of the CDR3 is TGCAGCGTTGATCGGCCAGGGGGAACTGAAGCTTTCTTT.